Listed below are T cell receptor beta chains from one sample, sequenced in a study of T cell responses to AZD1222 COVID-19 vaccine. Using immunoSEQ multiplex PCR, the repertoire was profiled, and TCRdb retains in-frame clones only, with some absent. The sample lists around 110,000 clones, 92% occurring once. Sequencing used peripheral blood, obtained 28 days after the second AZD1222 dose. The receptors derive from an adult who received the AZD1222 COVID-19 vaccine. Each CDR3 is given with its conserved first and last residue. Fields, in order: clone size, V gene, D gene, J gene, CDR3 DNA, CDR3 protein. D genes are given only for firm matches. Size values are once, few and many counts, or a class for expanded clones, and some rows have none.

clone size: few; V gene: TRBV6-2/TRBV6-3; D gene: .; J gene: TRBJ1-5; CDR3 DNA: TGTGCCAGCAGCCAGGGGTATCAGCCCCAGCATTTT; CDR3 protein: CASSQGYQPQHF
clone size: .; V gene: TRBV10-3; D gene: .; J gene: TRBJ2-7; CDR3 DNA: TGTGCCATCAGTGACCAGGCCTACGAGCAGTACTTC; CDR3 protein: CAISDQAYEQYF
clone size: .; V gene: TRBV7-2; D gene: TRBD1; J gene: TRBJ1-5; CDR3 DNA: TGTGCCAGCAGCTTTTCAGGGGGCGGTCAGCCCCAGCATTTT; CDR3 protein: CASSFSGGGQPQHF
clone size: .; V gene: TRBV3-1/TRBV3-2; D gene: TRBD1; J gene: TRBJ1-1; CDR3 DNA: TGTGCCAGCAGCCAATTCCAGGGGGCCAACACTGAAGCTTTCTTT; CDR3 protein: CASSQFQGANTEAFF
clone size: .; V gene: TRBV28; D gene: .; J gene: TRBJ1-2; CDR3 DNA: TGTGCCAGCAGGGTTAGTAACTATGGCTACACCTTC; CDR3 protein: CASRVSNYGYTF
clone size: .; V gene: TRBV30; D gene: .; J gene: TRBJ1-5; CDR3 DNA: TGTGCCTGGTCAAAGGGGACCAATCAGCCCCAGCATTTT; CDR3 protein: CAWSKGTNQPQHF
clone size: .; V gene: TRBV9; D gene: .; J gene: TRBJ1-4; CDR3 DNA: TGTGCCAGCAGCGTAGGGGGGGCGACGAATAATGAAAAACTGTTTTTT; CDR3 protein: CASSVGGATNNEKLFF
clone size: .; V gene: TRBV30; D gene: TRBD1; J gene: TRBJ1-1; CDR3 DNA: TGTGCCTGGAGTGTACAGGGGTCGAACACTGAAGCTTTCTTT; CDR3 protein: CAWSVQGSNTEAFF
clone size: .; V gene: TRBV24-1; D gene: .; J gene: TRBJ1-5; CDR3 DNA: TGTGCCACCAGTGATTGGAATAGCAATCAGCCCCAGCATTTT; CDR3 protein: CATSDWNSNQPQHF
clone size: once; V gene: TRBV7-2; D gene: .; J gene: TRBJ2-7; CDR3 DNA: TGTGCCAGCAGCTTACGCCCAGGGAGACCCTACGAGCAGTACTTC; CDR3 protein: CASSLRPGRPYEQYF
clone size: .; V gene: TRBV10-3; D gene: .; J gene: TRBJ1-1; CDR3 DNA: TGTGCCATCAGTGAGGAGGAGAAGGGGACTGAAGCTTTCTTT; CDR3 protein: CAISEEEKGTEAFF
clone size: .; V gene: TRBV5-6; D gene: .; J gene: TRBJ1-4; CDR3 DNA: TGTGCCAGCAGCTTGGCCGGGCTAGGTCCTCAAAGGCTGTTTTTT; CDR3 protein: CASSLAGLGPQRLFF
clone size: .; V gene: TRBV30; D gene: .; J gene: TRBJ1-4; CDR3 DNA: TGTGCCTGGAGTAGAGGGGGAGTGGGTAATGAAAAACTGTTTTTT; CDR3 protein: CAWSRGGVGNEKLFF
clone size: .; V gene: TRBV6-5; D gene: .; J gene: TRBJ2-1; CDR3 DNA: TGTGCCAGCAACCCGGGGCCGTTGCTTTACAATGAGCAGTTCTTC; CDR3 protein: CASNPGPLLYNEQFF
clone size: .; V gene: TRBV5-1; D gene: .; J gene: TRBJ2-6; CDR3 DNA: TGCGCCAGCAGCTCGACAGTTGACAACGTCCTGACTTTC; CDR3 protein: CASSSTVDNVLTF
clone size: .; V gene: TRBV27; D gene: TRBD2; J gene: TRBJ2-3; CDR3 DNA: TGTGCCAGCAGTCCTCACGGCGGGGGAAGCACAGATACGCAGTATTTT; CDR3 protein: CASSPHGGGSTDTQYF
clone size: .; V gene: TRBV7-6; D gene: .; J gene: TRBJ2-5; CDR3 DNA: TGTGCCAGCAGCTCAACCGTTCGAGAGACCCAGTACTTC; CDR3 protein: CASSSTVRETQYF
clone size: .; V gene: TRBV10-1; D gene: .; J gene: TRBJ2-1; CDR3 DNA: TGCGCCAGCAGTGAGTCCGGGCGGGCTTTGTCTGACAATGAGCAGTTCTTC; CDR3 protein: CASSESGRALSDNEQFF
clone size: .; V gene: TRBV5-4; D gene: .; J gene: TRBJ1-2; CDR3 DNA: TGTGCCAGCGGGTCGGGGCAGATCTATGGCTACACCTTC; CDR3 protein: CASGSGQIYGYTF
clone size: few; V gene: TRBV4-1; D gene: TRBD1; J gene: TRBJ1-6; CDR3 DNA: TGCGCCAGCAGCCAAGGGGAGGACAGGGTCAATTCACCCCTCCACTTT; CDR3 protein: CASSQGEDRVNSPLHF
clone size: .; V gene: TRBV11-3; D gene: .; J gene: TRBJ2-1; CDR3 DNA: TGTGCCAGCAGCCTCCGGGGCATCGGTGAGCAGTTCTTC; CDR3 protein: CASSLRGIGEQFF
clone size: .; V gene: TRBV10-3; D gene: .; J gene: TRBJ1-4; CDR3 DNA: TGTGCCATCAGTGAGGGATTTAATGAAAAACTGTTTTTT; CDR3 protein: CAISEGFNEKLFF
clone size: .; V gene: TRBV30; D gene: .; J gene: TRBJ1-3; CDR3 DNA: TGTGCCTGGAGGCCCAGAAACTCTGGAAACACCATATATTTT; CDR3 protein: CAWRPRNSGNTIYF
clone size: .; V gene: TRBV6-1; D gene: .; J gene: TRBJ2-3; CDR3 DNA: TGTGCCAGCAGTGAAATCGCGGGTGGCTTAGATACGCAGTATTTT; CDR3 protein: CASSEIAGGLDTQYF
clone size: .; V gene: TRBV6-1; D gene: .; J gene: TRBJ2-7; CDR3 DNA: TGTGCCAGCAGTGAAGACGGGACGAGCTCCTACGAGCAGTACTTC; CDR3 protein: CASSEDGTSSYEQYF
clone size: .; V gene: TRBV6-5; D gene: .; J gene: TRBJ1-2; CDR3 DNA: TGTGCCAGCAACCGGGACGGTGTAAGCTACACCTTC; CDR3 protein: CASNRDGVSYTF
clone size: .; V gene: TRBV18; D gene: .; J gene: TRBJ2-5; CDR3 DNA: TGTGCCAGCTCACTGGCAGGAGGGGAGACCCAGTACTTC; CDR3 protein: CASSLAGGETQYF
clone size: .; V gene: TRBV18; D gene: .; J gene: TRBJ1-1; CDR3 DNA: TGTGCCAGCTCCGAGACCCAGTTGGCTTTCTTT; CDR3 protein: CASSETQLAFF
clone size: .; V gene: TRBV19; D gene: TRBD1; J gene: TRBJ2-2; CDR3 DNA: TGTGCCAGTAGTATAGTGCGAGGGACAGGGGGTTTGAGGACCGGGGAGCTGTTTTTT; CDR3 protein: CASSIVRGTGGLRTGELFF
clone size: .; V gene: TRBV6-5; D gene: .; J gene: TRBJ1-1; CDR3 DNA: TGTGCCAGCAGGGGCCACACTGAAGCTTTCTTT; CDR3 protein: CASRGHTEAFF
clone size: .; V gene: TRBV2; D gene: TRBD1; J gene: TRBJ1-5; CDR3 DNA: TGTGCCAGCAGCCGGGACAGAACTAATCAGCCCCAGCATTTT; CDR3 protein: CASSRDRTNQPQHF
clone size: .; V gene: TRBV9; D gene: .; J gene: TRBJ2-7; CDR3 DNA: TGTGCCAGCAGCTCTGACCCGTCGGACGAGCAGTACTTC; CDR3 protein: CASSSDPSDEQYF
clone size: .; V gene: TRBV12-1; D gene: .; J gene: TRBJ1-4; CDR3 DNA: TGTGCCAGCAGAAACCCCTCGCAGGGAGGAGAAAAACTGTTTTTT; CDR3 protein: CASRNPSQGGEKLFF
clone size: .; V gene: TRBV7-2; D gene: TRBD1; J gene: TRBJ2-5; CDR3 DNA: TGTGCCAGCAGCCTCAGACAGGGGGCGCTAGAGACCCAGTACTTC; CDR3 protein: CASSLRQGALETQYF
clone size: .; V gene: TRBV5-6; D gene: .; J gene: TRBJ1-2; CDR3 DNA: TGTGCCAGCAGCTGGGAATTCGGGACCGGTGATGGCTACACCTTC; CDR3 protein: CASSWEFGTGDGYTF
clone size: .; V gene: TRBV28; D gene: .; J gene: TRBJ1-2; CDR3 DNA: TGTGCCAGCAGGGGCCTCAGGGGACTGAACTATGGCTACACCTTC; CDR3 protein: CASRGLRGLNYGYTF
clone size: .; V gene: TRBV20-1; D gene: .; J gene: TRBJ2-5; CDR3 DNA: TGCAGTGCTAACTCCCAAGAGACCCAGTACTTC; CDR3 protein: CSANSQETQYF
clone size: .; V gene: TRBV29-1; D gene: TRBD1; J gene: TRBJ2-5; CDR3 DNA: TGCAGCGTGGGGACAGGCCAAGAGACCCAGTACTTC; CDR3 protein: CSVGTGQETQYF
clone size: .; V gene: TRBV7-9; D gene: .; J gene: TRBJ1-4; CDR3 DNA: TGTGCCAGCAGCCTCAGGGGTGAAAAACTGTTTTTT; CDR3 protein: CASSLRGEKLFF
clone size: .; V gene: TRBV30; D gene: .; J gene: TRBJ1-1; CDR3 DNA: TGTGCCTGGATCTTGTTGAACACTGAAGCTTTCTTT; CDR3 protein: CAWILLNTEAFF
clone size: .; V gene: TRBV5-4; D gene: .; J gene: TRBJ2-1; CDR3 DNA: TGTGCCAGCAGCTTGGCCAGGGGGGATTACAATGAGCAGTTCTTC; CDR3 protein: CASSLARGDYNEQFF
clone size: .; V gene: TRBV5-8; D gene: .; J gene: TRBJ1-5; CDR3 DNA: TGTGCCAGCAGCCTCAGCCAGCCCCAGCATTTT; CDR3 protein: CASSLSQPQHF
clone size: .; V gene: TRBV5-1; D gene: .; J gene: TRBJ2-7; CDR3 DNA: TGCGCCAGCAGGGGGTCATCGACTCGAGGGTCCTACGAGCAGTACTTC; CDR3 protein: CASRGSSTRGSYEQYF
clone size: .; V gene: TRBV5-1; D gene: TRBD1; J gene: TRBJ1-1; CDR3 DNA: TGCGCCAGCAGGAGGACCACAGGGGACGTCTATGCAATGAACACTGAAGCTTTCTTT; CDR3 protein: CASRRTTGDVYAMNTEAFF
clone size: .; V gene: TRBV14; D gene: .; J gene: TRBJ1-6; CDR3 DNA: TGTGCCAGCAGCCCCTACGGGCGGGGTAGTTCACCCCTCCACTTT; CDR3 protein: CASSPYGRGSSPLHF